One sample yielded the 8 T cell receptor beta chains listed below, sequenced in a study of cytomegalovirus exposure and HLA in healthy donors. Use of 60 Vbeta and 13 Jbeta primers characterized the PCR. Repertoires were generated with immunoSEQ multiplex PCR, while TCRdb's copy carries only in-frame clones and drops some. The sample records some 150,000 clones, around 9% being singletons. The source material was PBMCs. Receptors originate from a woman aged 40 to 50 in good health and CMV-seropositive.

This sequence joins TRBV7-9 and TRBJ2-7; D possibly corresponds to TRBD2 (5 bases). Looked up from germline, CDR1 is SEHNR and CDR2 is FQNEAQ (reference sequence). The CDR3 contains 15 residues. The V and J ends lost 1 base and 0 bases respectively, with 10 bases between them. For the CDR3, the DNA is TGTGCCAGCAGCTTAGGAGGGAGAGGCTCCTACGAGCAGTACTTC. Protein: CASSLGGRGSYEQYF.

V gene TRBV5-5 combines with J gene TRBJ1-4; D may be TRBD1 (5 bases). Germline values: CDR1 SGHKS, CDR2 YYEKEE (reference sequence). V was clipped by 0 bases and J by 4 bases, with 13 bases between them. This CDR3 comprises 16 residues. CDR3 region: CASSLVQGAGNEKLFF. CDR3 nucleotides: TGTGCCAGCAGCTTGGTGCAGGGTGCAGGTAATGAAAAACTGTTTTTT. Using reference TRBV5-5 and TRBJ1-4 for the parts outside the CDR3, the full variable domain is DAGVTQSPTHLIKTRGQQVTLRCSPISGHKSVSWYQQVLGQGPQFIFQYYEKEERGRGNFPDRFSARQFPNYSSELNVNALLLGDSALYLCASSLVQGAGNEKLFFGSGTQLSVL.

In its sample, this clone was seen a few times. The V and J genes are TRBV6-1 and TRBJ1-5; TRBD1 agrees at 7 bases. The V gene's germline CDR1 is MNHNS and CDR2 SASEGT. This CDR3 comprises 13 residues. J was trimmed by 6 bases and V by 6 bases; bases with no gene match: 5. For the CDR3, the DNA is TGTGCCAGCAGACAGGGGTTCGGTCAGCCCCAGCATTTT. Amino acids: CASRQGFGQPQHF.

The rearrangement uses TRBV25-1 and TRBJ1-6; the D gene is possibly TRBD1 (5 bases). Deletions cut 4 bases from V and 4 bases from J, with 8 bases between. Germline loops: CDR1 MGHDK, CDR2 SYGVNS. This CDR3 contains 14 residues. The CDR3 sequence: CASSADKYNSPLHF. CDR3 coding DNA: TGTGCCAGCAGTGCGGACAAATATAATTCACCCCTCCACTTT.

J is TRBJ2-7 and V is TRBV6-5; 7 bases agree with TRBD1. The CDR3 is 15 residues long. Unmatched junction bases numbered 8, after V lost 2 bases and J lost 4 bases. Germline V gene sequence: CDR1 MNHEY, CDR2 SVGAGI. The CDR3 DNA reads TGTGCCAGCAGTTACCTCGTAGGGGGCTTATACGAGCAGTACTTC. Protein product: CASSYLVGGLYEQYF.

This clone was seen only a few times. The chain joins TRBV6-1 to TRBJ1-3; D is uncertain. The germline gives CDR1 MNHNS, CDR2 SASEGT. This CDR3 contains 14 residues. Trimming stripped 2 bases from V and 0 bases from J, with 5 bases between. Here the CDR3 reads CASSEQDSGNTIYF. The CDR3 nucleotides are TGTGCCAGCAGTGAACAGGACTCTGGAAACACCATATATTTT.

This clone occurred a few times. The genes are TRBV5-5 and TRBJ1-2; a weak D match, TRBD1 (5 bases). Trimming shortened V by 2 bases and J by 2 bases, and 7 bases separated the two germline ends. The CDR3 extends over 13 amino acids. CDR1 is SGHKS, CDR2 YYEKEE, per germline (reference sequence). The CDR3 loop is CASSLGVNYGYTF. The CDR3 DNA sequence: TGTGCCAGCAGCTTAGGGGTCAACTATGGCTACACCTTC.

This chain links TRBV5-1 with TRBJ1-1; no clear D gene. Between the trimmed V and J ends, which lost 3 bases and 4 bases, there was a span of 13 bases. This CDR3 has 14 residues. Germline CDR1 is SGHRS and CDR2 is YFSETQ. Here the CDR3 DNA reads TGCGCCAGCAGCTCGAGAGGCCGGAGCACTGAAGCTTTCTTT. Protein sequence: CASSSRGRSTEAFF.